This T cell receptor (beta chain) comes out of a study of T cell changes during pregnancy in multiple sclerosis. Using immunoSEQ multiplex PCR, the repertoire was profiled, and TCRdb retains in-frame clones only, with some absent. Of roughly 50,000 clones in the sample, 80% to 95% were seen once. CDR1 is MDHEN, CDR2 SYDVKM, per germline. The trim removed 11 bases at V and 0 bases at J, leaving 16 bases unmatched. CDR3 length: 17 amino acids. Sequencing used CD4+ T cells from peripheral blood mononuclear cells, obtained after pregnancy. The V and J genes are TRBV28 and TRBJ1-5, with 7 bases identical to TRBD1. The receptor was derived from a female donor with multiple sclerosis, enrolled in a pregnancy study. The CDR3 sequence: CAGGNRDRSLSNQPQHF. The CDR3 nucleotides are TGTGCCGGGGGTAACCGGGACAGATCCCTTAGCAATCAGCCCCAGCATTTT.